This TCR beta chain is drawn from a study of OX40 agonist ivuxolimab in advanced cancers. About the study: Clinicians treated patients with ivuxolimab, an agonistic anti-OX40 (CD134) antibody.

This clone is medium-sized within its sample. TCRdb's table, derived via immunoSEQ multiplex PCR, lists solely in-frame clones and lacks some. This table has under 75,000 clones, around nine tenths appearing once. Germline CDR1 is SEHNR and CDR2 is FQNEAQ (reference sequence). The V end was cut by 11 bases, the J end by 7 bases, with 14 bases between. This CDR3 comprises 11 residues. The material was CD4+ or CD8+ T cells sorted from blood, obtained in a trial of the OX40 agonist ivuxolimab. The receptor was isolated from an adult with an advanced solid tumor such as melanoma, head and neck, liver or kidney cancer. The genes are TRBV7-9 and TRBJ1-2; TRBD1 might be the D (5 bases). CDR3 loop: CAGGEVGGYTF. The CDR3 coding sequence is TGTGCCGGAGGGGAGGTCGGTGGCTACACCTTC.